The 24 T cell receptor beta chains given below trace back to one sample, sequenced in a study of T cells after yellow fever vaccination. TCRdb used MiXCR to reprocess the 5' RACE reads, holding one entry per CDR3 protein. This sample has some 670,000 distinct CDR3 sequences, with more than 9% found just once. The sequencing used PBMCs, collected on the day of the yellow fever booster vaccination. Every receptor here comes from a man younger than 40 who received the YFV17D yellow fever vaccine.

The chain is built from TRBV24-1 and TRBJ2-7; 8 bases match TRBD1. The CDR3 is 13 amino acids. V gave up 4 bases and J gave up 7 bases; unmatched junction bases: 5. Germline CDR1 reads KGHDR; CDR2 reads SFDVKD. This CDR3 reads CATSEQGAGEQYF. The CDR3 DNA reads as TGTGCCACCAGTGAGCAGGGGGCAGGTGAGCAGTACTTC.

This clonotype was found many times. The germline gene is not matched at one end of the junction; a read error may be the cause. V usage is TRBV5-1 and J usage is TRBJ2-7; TRBD1 might be the D (5 bases). The CDR3 length is 12 residues. Germline V gene lookup returns CDR1 SGHRS and CDR2 YFSETQ. CDR3 coding DNA: TGTGCCAGCAGCTTAGGGGCCTACGAGCAGTACTTC. It specifies CASSLGAYEQYF. Using reference TRBV5-1 and TRBJ2-7 for the parts outside the CDR3, the full variable domain is KAGVTQTPRYLIKTRGQQVTLSCSPISGHRSVSWYQQTPGQGLQFLFEYFSETQRNKGNFPGRFSGRQFSNSRSEMNVSTLELGDSALYLCASSLGAYEQYFGPGTRLTVT.

The gene calls are TRBV11-1 and TRBJ2-1, with 9 bases aligning to TRBD2. The CDR3 consists of 18 residues. V lost 4 bases, J lost 9 bases, and 19 bases stayed unmatched. The V gene's germline CDR1 is SGHAT and CDR2 FQDESV (reference sequence). The CDR3: CASSSTVGSGGPVGEQFF. CDR3 in DNA: TGTGCCAGCAGCTCGACGGTTGGGAGCGGGGGGCCAGTGGGTGAGCAGTTCTTC.

This clonotype was observed a handful of times. This sequence joins TRBV5-1 and TRBJ2-7; no firm D call. CDR3 length: 13 amino acids. Germline V gene lookup returns CDR1 SGHRS and CDR2 YFSETQ. The ends were cut back, 7 bases at V and 0 bases at J, with 11 bases in the middle. CDR3 amino acids: CASALSLSYEQYF. The DNA of the CDR3 is TGCGCCAGCGCCCTTTCCCTCTCCTACGAGCAGTACTTC.

The chain recombines TRBV20-1 with TRBJ2-3; the match to TRBD2 covers 9 bases. This CDR3 comprises 15 residues. V lost 3 bases and J lost 4; bases outside the gene matches: 8. Germline CDR1 is DFQATT and CDR2 is SNEGSKA (reference sequence). The CDR3 spells CSASPLAGISDTQYF. The CDR3 bases are TGCAGTGCTAGCCCCCTAGCGGGAATCTCAGATACGCAGTATTTT.

The CDR3: CSAPERGSGRYEQYF. DNA for the CDR3: TGCAGTGCTCCGGAGAGGGGAAGCGGGAGATACGAGCAGTACTTC. The rearrangement uses TRBV20-1 and TRBJ2-7; TRBD2 matches 8 bases. The junction had 13 bases not matched to a gene; V was cut back by 5 bases and J by 4 bases. This CDR3 is 15 amino acids long. Germline V lookup: CDR1 DFQATT, CDR2 SNEGSKA (reference sequence).

The V call is TRBV6-1, the J call TRBJ1-4; tentative D call: TRBD1 (6 bases). Germline V gene data show CDR1 as MNHNS and CDR2 as SASEGT. The CDR3 loop spans 15 amino acids. Between the trimmed V and J ends, which lost 6 bases and 5 bases, there was a span of 16 bases. CDR3 sequence: CASRKQGWVNEKLFF. The CDR3 region has the DNA TGTGCCAGCAGAAAACAGGGATGGGTGAATGAAAAACTGTTTTTT.

This clonotype was counted only a few times. This chain connects TRBV20-1 to TRBJ2-7, with D perhaps matching TRBD1 (5 bases). Trimming cost V 3 bases and J 5 bases, with 17 bases left between them. Germline V CDR1 and CDR2: DFQATT, SNEGSKA (reference sequence). The CDR3 is made up of 14 amino acids. The CDR3 bases are TGCAGTGCTAGGATCGCAGGGTTGTTCGACGAGCAGTACTTC. Its protein is CSARIAGLFDEQYF.

The rearrangement links TRBV11-2 to TRBJ1-4, with D possibly being TRBD1 (5 bases). The CDR3 is 14 amino acids. Germline CDR1 and CDR2: SGHAT and FQNNGV. Trimming left V 10 bases short and J 8 bases short, with 20 bases between. The CDR3 here is CATNHGTQWEKLFF. The CDR3, as DNA: TGTGCCACCAACCACGGGACGCAATGGGAAAAACTGTTTTTT.

Details on this clonotype: Possible read error: a much larger clone is one base away. This chain connects TRBV12-3 or TRBV12-4 to TRBJ2-2, with 10 bases lining up with TRBD2. The trim removed 10 bases at V and 5 bases at J, leaving 7 bases unmatched. The CDR3 loop spans 14 amino acids. The CDR3 sequence is CAIRSSGRTGELFF. As DNA, the CDR3 is TGTGCCATCCGTTCTAGCGGGAGAACCGGGGAGCTGTTTTTT.

This chain joins TRBV3-1 and TRBJ2-7; no firm D call. V dropped 4 bases and J dropped 3 bases, with 10 bases sitting between them. The CDR3 covers 13 residues. Germline lookup yields CDR1 LGHDT and CDR2 YNNKEL (reference sequence). Here the CDR3 reads CASSPKGGYEQYF. The DNA of the CDR3 is TGTGCCAGCAGCCCCAAAGGCGGCTACGAGCAGTACTTC.

This clonotype has only a few counts. J is TRBJ2-4 and V is TRBV3-1; D call uncertain. CDR1 is LGHDT and CDR2 is YNNKEL in the germline V gene (reference sequence). CDR3 length: 16 amino acids. Trimming pared 0 bases from V and 1 base from J, leaving 10 bases between. The CDR3 region has the DNA TGTGCCAGCAGCCAAGATTCAGGAAATGCCAAAAACATTCAGTACTTC. As protein: CASSQDSGNAKNIQYF.

The chain carries TRBV7-9 and TRBJ2-7; perhaps TRBD2 as D (5 bases). Looked up from germline, CDR1 is SEHNR and CDR2 is FQNEAQ (reference sequence). Trimming left V 6 bases short and J 1 base short, with 22 bases between. This CDR3 spans 17 amino acids. The CDR3 reads CASRGVATTATSYEQYF. The DNA for the CDR3 is TGTGCCAGCAGGGGAGTGGCCACCACGGCTACTTCCTACGAGCAGTACTTC. The complete variable domain, with remaining parts taken from reference TRBV7-9 and TRBJ2-7, reads DTGVSQNPRHKITKRGQNVTFRCDPISEHNRLYWYRQTLGQGPEFLTYFQNEAQLEKSRLLSDRFSAERPKGSFSTLEIQRTEQGDSAMYLCASRGVATTATSYEQYFGPGTRLTVT.

This clonotype has more than one count but fewer than ten. The rearrangement uses TRBV5-1 and TRBJ2-7; no firm D call. This CDR3 comprises 15 residues. V lost 0 bases and J 2 bases, leaving 12 bases between the germline ends. From germline, CDR1 is SGHRS and CDR2 YFSETQ. CDR3 loop: CASSLDAEATYEQYF. For the CDR3, the DNA is TGCGCCAGCAGCTTGGATGCAGAGGCGACCTACGAGCAGTACTTC.

This chain uses TRBV20-1 with TRBJ2-1; D may match TRBD1 or TRBD2 (5 bases each). Germline CDR1 DFQATT, CDR2 SNEGSKA (reference sequence). The CDR3 covers 14 residues. V shed 6 bases and J shed 5 bases, with 17 bases lying between them. The CDR3 nucleotides are TGCAGTGCACCCGAGGGGAGCCTAAACAATGAGCAGTTCTTC. Translated: CSAPEGSLNNEQFF.

This clonotype was observed a handful of times. This CDR3 is CASGDHAGELFF. DNA for the CDR3: TGTGCCAGCGGCGATCACGCCGGGGAGCTGTTTTTT. The chain combines TRBV5-4 with TRBJ2-2; the D is unclear. Deletions cut 7 bases from V and 6 bases from J, with 10 bases between. There are 12 residues in the CDR3. Germline V gives CDR1 SGHNT, CDR2 YYREEE (reference sequence).

The rearrangement uses TRBV12-3 or TRBV12-4 and TRBJ2-5; 13 bases map to TRBD2. The CDR3 sequence is 18 residues long. The CDR3 here is CTISLASGTSGIQETQYF. The CDR3 DNA sequence: TGTACCATCAGTTTAGCCTCTGGGACTAGCGGGATACAAGAGACCCAGTACTTC.

This clonotype was recorded once. This chain connects TRBV29-1 to TRBJ2-3; 14 bases are shared with TRBD2. This CDR3 region has 19 residues. Germline V CDR1 and CDR2: SQVTM, ANQGSEA. V dropped 8 bases and J dropped 0; count of bases not matched to a gene: 16. This CDR3 reads CSTSGGLAGAPESTDTQYF. As DNA, the CDR3 is TGCAGCACCAGCGGGGGACTAGCGGGAGCGCCTGAGAGCACAGATACGCAGTATTTT.

The J gene is TRBJ2-6, the V gene TRBV9; no clear D gene. Germline V gene sequence: CDR1 SGDLS, CDR2 YYNGEE. CDR3 length: 14 residues. V gave up 3 bases and J gave up 4 bases, with 8 bases separating them. As DNA, the CDR3 is TGTGCCAGCAGCGCCAACTCGGGGGCCAACGTCCTGACTTTC. This codes for CASSANSGANVLTF.

The chain carries TRBV14 and TRBJ2-2, with D possibly TRBD2 on 5 matching bases. Trimming shortened V by 4 bases and J by 7 bases, and 16 bases separated the two germline ends. Looked up from germline, CDR1 is SGHDN and CDR2 is FVKESK. This CDR3 contains 15 residues. Written as DNA, the CDR3 is TGTGCCAGCAGCCCACGGGTGAGGGCAGGCGGGGAGCTGTTTTTT. Protein product: CASSPRVRAGGELFF. Full variable domain (remainder filled in from reference TRBV14 and TRBJ2-2): EAGVTQFPSHSVIEKGQTVTLRCDPISGHDNLYWYRRVMGKEIKFLLHFVKESKQDESGMPNNRFLAERTGGTYSTLKVQPAELEDSGVYFCASSPRVRAGGELFFGEGSRLTVL.

This clonotype turned up a few times. This could be a read error, since a much larger clone is one nucleotide away. The chain recombines TRBV19 with TRBJ1-5, with 7 nucleotides matching TRBD1. Germline V gene sequence: CDR1 LNHDA, CDR2 SQIVND (reference sequence). The CDR3 is 14 residues long. The CDR3 DNA follows: TGTGCCAGTGACGTGACAGGGTTGGATCACCCCCAGCATTTT. It specifies CASDVTGLDHPQHF.

This clonotype was counted at least ten times. The gene calls are TRBV6-1 and TRBJ2-7, with TRBD1 matching 11 bases. V lost 4 bases to trimming and J lost 2 bases; unmatched junction nucleotides: 7. Per the germline V gene, CDR1 is MNHNS and CDR2 is SASEGT. The CDR3 extends over 16 amino acids. The CDR3, as DNA: TGTGCCAGCAGTGCCCGAGGGGGACAGGGGGCCTACGAGCAGTACTTC. Its translation is CASSARGGQGAYEQYF.

This clonotype was seen more than once but under ten times. The V and J genes are TRBV12-3 or TRBV12-4 and TRBJ2-1; a weak D match, TRBD1 (5 bases). The CDR3 is 16 amino acids. The V end was cut by 6 bases, the J end by 3 bases, with 18 bases between. The CDR3 loop is CASSFGGDRGYNEQFF. The DNA for the CDR3 is TGTGCCAGCAGCTTCGGCGGCGACAGAGGCTACAATGAGCAGTTCTTC.

The chain is built from TRBV7-9 and TRBJ2-5; maybe TRBD1 (6 bases). The germline gives CDR1 SEHNR, CDR2 FQNEAQ (reference sequence). This CDR3 is built from 15 residues. V lost 4 bases and J lost 1, with 13 bases in between. The CDR3 reads CASSSPTGLQETQYF. The CDR3 DNA reads TGTGCCAGCAGCTCCCCAACAGGGCTCCAAGAGACCCAGTACTTC.